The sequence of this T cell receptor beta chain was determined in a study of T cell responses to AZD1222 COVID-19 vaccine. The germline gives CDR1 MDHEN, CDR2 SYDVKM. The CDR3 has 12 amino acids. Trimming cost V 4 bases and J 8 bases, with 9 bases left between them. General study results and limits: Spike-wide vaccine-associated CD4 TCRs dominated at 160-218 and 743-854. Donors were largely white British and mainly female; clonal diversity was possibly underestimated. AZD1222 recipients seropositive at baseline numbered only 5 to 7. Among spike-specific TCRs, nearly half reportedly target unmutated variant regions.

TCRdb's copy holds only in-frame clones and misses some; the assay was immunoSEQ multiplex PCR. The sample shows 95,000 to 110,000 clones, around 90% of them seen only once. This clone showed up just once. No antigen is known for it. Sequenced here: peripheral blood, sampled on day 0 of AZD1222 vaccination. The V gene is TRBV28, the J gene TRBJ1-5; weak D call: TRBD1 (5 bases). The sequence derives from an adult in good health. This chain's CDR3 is CASSWGIEPQHF. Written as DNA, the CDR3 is TGTGCCAGCAGTTGGGGGATTGAGCCCCAGCATTTT.